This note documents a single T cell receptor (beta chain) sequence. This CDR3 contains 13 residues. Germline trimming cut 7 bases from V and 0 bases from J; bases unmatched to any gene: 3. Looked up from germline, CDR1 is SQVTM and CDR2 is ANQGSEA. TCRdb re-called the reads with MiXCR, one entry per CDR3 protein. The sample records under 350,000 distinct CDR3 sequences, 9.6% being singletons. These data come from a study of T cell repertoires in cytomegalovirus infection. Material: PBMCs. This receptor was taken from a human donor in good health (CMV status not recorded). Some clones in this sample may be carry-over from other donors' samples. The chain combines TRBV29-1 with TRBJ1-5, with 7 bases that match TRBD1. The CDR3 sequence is CSAGTVSNQPQHF. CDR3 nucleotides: TGCAGCGCCGGGACAGTTAGCAATCAGCCCCAGCATTTT. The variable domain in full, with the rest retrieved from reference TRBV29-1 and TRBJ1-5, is SAVISQKPSRDICQRGTSLTIQCQVDSQVTMMFWYRQQPGQSLTLIATANQGSEATYESGFVIDKFPISRPNLTFSTLTVSNMSPEDSSIYLCSAGTVSNQPQHFGDGTRLSIL.